This T cell receptor (beta chain) originates from a study of blood T cells in healthy people across ages. The second PCR ran roughly 7 to 12 cycles with a sample-barcoded 5' primer and J-beta primers. From the 5' RACE reads, TCRdb called clonotypes with MiXCR, one entry per CDR3 protein. The table lists some 1,000,000 distinct CDR3 sequences, approximately 25% of them singletons. With respect to this clonotype: The antigen is not known.

Points from the study as a whole: Higher diversity and more naive CD4+ cells were features of long-lived donors, compared to aged donors.

This CDR3 is 17 amino acids long. The V segment lost 0 bases and the J segment 0 bases; nucleotides outside the gene matches: 5. CDR1 and CDR2 (germline): DFQATT, SNEGSKA (reference sequence). The same sample was also studied in work on T cells of mothers and their children.

The chain joins TRBV20-1 to TRBJ1-6, with 7 bases aligning to TRBD1. What was sequenced was blood. This TCR was sampled from a girl aged 2 to 10 in good health. CDR3 in amino acids: CSARDGGTDSYNSPLHF. CDR3 sequence (DNA): TGCAGTGCTAGAGATGGCGGGACAGACTCCTATAATTCACCCCTCCACTTT.